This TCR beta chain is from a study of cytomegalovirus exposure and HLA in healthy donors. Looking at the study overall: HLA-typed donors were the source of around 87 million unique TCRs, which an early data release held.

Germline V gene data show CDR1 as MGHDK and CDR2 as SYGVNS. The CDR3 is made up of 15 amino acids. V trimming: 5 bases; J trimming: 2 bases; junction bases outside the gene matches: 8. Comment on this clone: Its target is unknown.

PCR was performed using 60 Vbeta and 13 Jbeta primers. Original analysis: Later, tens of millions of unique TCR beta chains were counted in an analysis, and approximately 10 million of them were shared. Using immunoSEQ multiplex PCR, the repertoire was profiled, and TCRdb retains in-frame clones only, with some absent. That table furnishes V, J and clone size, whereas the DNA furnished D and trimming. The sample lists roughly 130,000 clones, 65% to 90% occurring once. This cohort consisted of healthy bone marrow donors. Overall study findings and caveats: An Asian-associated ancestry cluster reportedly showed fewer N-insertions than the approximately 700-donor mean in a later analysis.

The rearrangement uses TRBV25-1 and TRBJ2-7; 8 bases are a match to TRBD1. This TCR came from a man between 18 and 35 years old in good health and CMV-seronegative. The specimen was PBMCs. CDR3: CASSRDRRHTYEQYF. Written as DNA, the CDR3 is TGTGCCAGCAGTCGGGACAGGCGCCACACCTACGAGCAGTACTTC.